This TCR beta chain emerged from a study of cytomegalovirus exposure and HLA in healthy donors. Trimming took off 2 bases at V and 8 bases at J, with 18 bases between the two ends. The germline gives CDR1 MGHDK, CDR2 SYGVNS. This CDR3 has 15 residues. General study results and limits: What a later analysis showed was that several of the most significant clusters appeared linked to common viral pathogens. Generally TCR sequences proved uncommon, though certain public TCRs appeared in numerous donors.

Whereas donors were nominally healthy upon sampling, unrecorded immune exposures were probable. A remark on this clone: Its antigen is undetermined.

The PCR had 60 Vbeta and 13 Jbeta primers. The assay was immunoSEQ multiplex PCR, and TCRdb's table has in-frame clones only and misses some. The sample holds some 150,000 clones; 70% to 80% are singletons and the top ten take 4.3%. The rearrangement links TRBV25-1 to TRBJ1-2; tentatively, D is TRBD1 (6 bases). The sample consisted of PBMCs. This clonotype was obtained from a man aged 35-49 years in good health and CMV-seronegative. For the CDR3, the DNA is TGTGCCAGCAGTGAAGGCGGTCGACAGGATGGCGGCTACACCTTC. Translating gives CASSEGGRQDGGYTF.